The rows below give T cell receptor beta chains drawn from one sample of a study of shared clonotypes between healthy human individuals. The assay was immunoSEQ multiplex PCR, and TCRdb's table has in-frame clones only and misses some. The sample has around 350,000 clones, about 73% seen once. Sequencing was done on a sample of memory CD4+ T cells sorted from blood. These receptors originate from a man in his thirties or forties in good health. The CDR3 runs from the conserved cysteine through the conserved F or W.

j_call v_call cdr3_aa
TRBJ2-5 TRBV6-1 CASSNRDSQQETQYF
TRBJ2-7 TRBV5-1 CASSLLLGGSSTYEQYF
TRBJ1-5 TRBV2 CASKGQSLYSNQPQHF
TRBJ2-2 TRBV9 CASSVSILGGELFF
TRBJ1-1 TRBV7-3 CASRRDGNTEAFF
TRBJ2-3 TRBV7-9 CASSLGQVVTDTQYF
TRBJ2-6 TRBV11-2 CASSLTAITSGANVLTF
TRBJ2-6 TRBV14 CASSPDRTSGANVLTF
TRBJ2-1 TRBV18 CASSPPFNEQFF
TRBJ1-4 TRBV18 CASSPSHAATNEKLFF
TRBJ1-5 TRBV2 CASTGQPNQPQHF
TRBJ2-6 TRBV4-1 CASSQGWGSGANVLTF
TRBJ2-3 TRBV5-1 CASSARPTSGRAEDTQYF
TRBJ2-3 TRBV29-1 CSVVRASTDTQYF
TRBJ1-5 TRBV6-1 CASLPDNNQPQHF
TRBJ2-2 TRBV19 CASSIGARTGELFF
TRBJ2-3 TRBV29-1 CSVERSPRTSDF
TRBJ2-5 TRBV2 CASNRLAGEETQYF
TRBJ1-1 TRBV15 CATSRDLMGTEAFF
TRBJ2-1 TRBV6-1 CASSPWGTDEQFF
TRBJ1-5 TRBV18 CASSPGQNQPQHF
TRBJ2-3 TRBV5-1 CASSLPTAGSSDTQYF
TRBJ2-7 TRBV5-4 CASSRKAGPRDEQYF
TRBJ2-5 TRBV7-8 CASSLAGLAGAKETQYF
TRBJ1-1 TRBV28 CASSPIDRDGTEAFF
TRBJ2-7 TRBV5-6 CASSKGRTGILYEQYF
TRBJ1-5 TRBV7-9 CASSEDGNQPQHF
TRBJ2-1 TRBV7-2 CASSGLRGYNEQFF
TRBJ2-1 TRBV15 CATSPERYNEQFF
TRBJ2-7 TRBV9 CASSLGTQSSYEQYF
TRBJ2-7 TRBV7-2 CASSRQGYEQYF
TRBJ2-3 TRBV9 CASSVQSGRKDTQYF
TRBJ2-1 TRBV5-4 CASSPRLAEGEQFF
TRBJ2-7 TRBV28 CASSSPSRDEQYF
TRBJ1-4 TRBV2 CASSESSWDTGGKLFF
TRBJ2-6 TRBV10-1 CASPPLFSGANVLTF
TRBJ2-4 TRBV6-1 CASRDTGAKNIQYF
TRBJ1-1 TRBV18 CASSHTENTEAFF
TRBJ2-1 TRBV11-2 CASSLIAENNEQFF
TRBJ1-3 TRBV9 CASSVTLSSGNTIYF
TRBJ2-1 TRBV5-1 CASSDGTSGLNEQFF
TRBJ1-1 TRBV5-1 CASSHNRETEAFF
TRBJ2-1 TRBV19 CASSSPGLAEYNEQFF
TRBJ2-7 TRBV11-2 CASSLGDNPYEQYF
TRBJ2-2 TRBV5-1 CASSLRRGSNTGELFF
TRBJ2-3 TRBV29-1 CSARPGTGGANTQYF
TRBJ2-5 TRBV14 CASSQVLETQYF
TRBJ2-1 TRBV20-1 CSARTVNEQFF
TRBJ2-7 TRBV5-1 CASSLLRSYEQYF
TRBJ1-1 TRBV5-4 CASSLELQGSTEAFF
TRBJ1-2 TRBV7-8 CASSLGQAQGYTF
TRBJ1-5 TRBV20-1 CSARGGTVEHF
TRBJ1-2 TRBV9 CASSTNRGGGYTF
TRBJ2-1 TRBV27 CASSLYSQYNEQFF
TRBJ2-7 TRBV19 CASSMVYRLEGRRYEQYF
TRBJ1-3 TRBV10-2 CASSTVSGNTIYF
TRBJ2-2 TRBV5-1 CASSLGSQGVPGELFF
TRBJ2-5 TRBV27 CASSLAETQYF